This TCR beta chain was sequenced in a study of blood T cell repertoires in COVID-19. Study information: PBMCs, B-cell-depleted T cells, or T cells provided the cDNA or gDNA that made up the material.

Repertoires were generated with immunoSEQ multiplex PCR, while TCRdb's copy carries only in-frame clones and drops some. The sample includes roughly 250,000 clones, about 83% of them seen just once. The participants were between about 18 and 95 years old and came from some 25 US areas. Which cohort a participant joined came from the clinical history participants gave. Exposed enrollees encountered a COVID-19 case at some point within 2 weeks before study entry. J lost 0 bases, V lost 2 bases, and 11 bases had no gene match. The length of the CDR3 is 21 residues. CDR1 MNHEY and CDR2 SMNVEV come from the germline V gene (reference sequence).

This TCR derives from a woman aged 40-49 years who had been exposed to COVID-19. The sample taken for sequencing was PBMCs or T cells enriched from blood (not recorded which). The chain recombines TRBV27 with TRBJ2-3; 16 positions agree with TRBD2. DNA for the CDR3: TGTGCCAGCAGTTTAGGGGCGGGACTAGCGGGGGGGCGTGCTAGCACAGATACGCAGTATTTT. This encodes CASSLGAGLAGGRASTDTQYF.